Listed below are T cell receptor beta chains from one sample, sequenced in a study of human T cells and chemical hapten exposure. TCRdb reanalysed the RACE reads using MiXCR and keeps one entry per CDR3 protein. Of roughly 200,000 distinct CDR3 sequences in the sample, 20% to 25% are singletons; the top ten hold 2.5%. Sequencing was performed on whole blood, taken in connection with sensitization to the hapten diphenylcyclopropenone (DPC). The receptors were gathered from a woman between 35 and 50 years old with alopecia areata. Some clones in this sample may be carry-over from other donors' samples. Each CDR3 is given with its conserved first and last residue. A D gene is named only where the DNA matches it firmly. Size tells how often a clone was seen (once, few, many) or the class of an expanded clone, and some rows leave it out.

clone_size	d_call	v_call	j_call	cdr3_aa	cdr3_nt
NA	NA	TRBV9	TRBJ1-1	CASSVDPDRYEAFF	TGTGCCAGCAGCGTCGACCCCGACAGGTATGAAGCTTTCTTT
few	NA	TRBV28	TRBJ1-2	CASVGNYGYTF	TGTGCCAGCGTGGGTAACTATGGCTACACCTTC
NA	NA	TRBV7-2	TRBJ1-2	CASSLGQLTLYGYTF	TGTGCCAGCAGCTTAGGGCAGCTGACCCTCTATGGCTACACCTTC
NA	NA	TRBV20-1	TRBJ2-7	CSARVTPDSYEQYF	TGCAGTGCTAGAGTCACGCCAGATTCTTACGAGCAGTACTTC
NA	NA	TRBV24-1	TRBJ1-2	CATSDATHSYGYTF	TGTGCCACCAGTGATGCGACACATTCCTATGGCTACACCTTC
NA	NA	TRBV6-1	TRBJ1-1	CASSRTWNTEAFF	TGTGCCAGCAGTCGAACATGGAACACTGAAGCTTTCTTT
NA	TRBD1	TRBV27	TRBJ2-2	CASNHRGRTGELFF	TGTGCCAGCAACCACAGGGGGCGCACCGGGGAGCTGTTTTTT
NA	NA	TRBV6-5	TRBJ1-4	CASSTGGKPFF	TGTGCCAGCAGTACAGGTGGAAAACCGTTTTTT
many	NA	TRBV7-2	TRBJ2-3	CASSLGRDLASTDTQYF	TGTGCCAGCAGCTTGGGGCGGGACCTAGCTAGCACAGATACGCAGTATTTT
many	NA	TRBV7-9	TRBJ2-1	CASSFGSPYNEQFF	TGTGCCAGCAGCTTCGGCTCACCTTACAATGAGCAGTTCTTC
NA	NA	TRBV28	TRBJ2-7	CASSPNRGGPYEQYF	TGTGCCAGCAGTCCAAACAGGGGGGGACCCTACGAGCAGTACTTC
few	TRBD2	TRBV6-5	TRBJ2-7	CASSRAGDRWGGYEQYF	TGTGCCAGCAGTCGAGCGGGAGACCGCTGGGGAGGGTACGAGCAGTACTTC
NA	NA	TRBV24-1	TRBJ2-5	CATSDFGQGGETQYF	TGTGCCACCAGTGATTTCGGGCAGGGTGGAGAGACCCAGTACTTC
many	NA	TRBV20-1	TRBJ2-5	CSASFGLAQETQYF	TGCAGTGCTAGCTTTGGGCTAGCCCAAGAGACCCAGTACTTC
few	NA	TRBV12-3/TRBV12-4	TRBJ2-6	CASRLSGANVLTF	TGTGCCAGCAGGCTGTCTGGGGCCAACGTCCTGACTTTC
few	TRBD1	TRBV29-1	TRBJ1-1	CSVTRGMNTEAFF	TGCAGCGTCACCAGGGGGATGAACACTGAAGCTTTCTTT
few	TRBD1	TRBV12-3/TRBV12-4	TRBJ1-5	CASSFNRGDQPQHF	TGTGCCAGCAGTTTCAACAGGGGGGACCAGCCCCAGCATTTT
few	NA	TRBV4-2	TRBJ1-6	CASSQDEGGSPLHF	TGTGCCAGCAGCCAAGACGAGGGGGGTTCACCCCTCCACTTT
NA	NA	TRBV12-3/TRBV12-4	TRBJ1-5	CASSQTGGPQHF	TGTGCCAGCAGTCAGACCGGGGGGCCCCAGCATTTT
NA	TRBD1	TRBV7-9	TRBJ1-1	CASSPTTGGLTEAFF	TGTGCCAGCAGCCCAACCACAGGGGGCCTCACTGAAGCTTTCTTT
NA	NA	TRBV7-3	TRBJ2-3	CASSLTPPGDTQYF	TGTGCCAGCAGCTTAACCCCCCCGGGAGATACGCAGTATTTT
NA	NA	TRBV20-1	TRBJ1-2	CSATQGYGGYGYTF	TGCAGTGCTACCCAGGGATACGGCGGCTATGGCTACACCTTC
NA	NA	TRBV5-1	TRBJ1-4	CASSLGSGGNEKLFF	TGCGCCAGCAGCTTGGGATCAGGAGGGAATGAAAAACTGTTTTTT
NA	TRBD1	TRBV29-1	TRBJ2-7	CSVTDRAYEQYF	TGCAGCGTGACGGACAGGGCCTACGAGCAGTACTTC
NA	TRBD2	TRBV28	TRBJ2-7	CASRSSGTSYYEQYF	TGTGCCAGCAGGTCATCCGGGACTAGCTACTACGAGCAGTACTTC
many	NA	TRBV3-1	TRBJ1-1	CASSLGLLNTEAFF	TGTGCCAGCAGCCTTGGACTGTTGAACACTGAAGCTTTCTTT
NA	TRBD1	TRBV15	TRBJ1-1	CATSRLLQGAGTEAFF	TGTGCCACCAGCAGGCTCTTACAGGGGGCAGGCACTGAAGCTTTCTTT
NA	TRBD1	TRBV5-1	TRBJ2-7	CASSLDLRQGYEQYF	TGCGCCAGCAGCTTGGACCTCAGACAGGGCTACGAGCAGTACTTC
few	NA	TRBV15	TRBJ1-5	CATSRDFSGHRTQPQHF	TGTGCCACCAGCAGAGATTTTTCAGGCCACCGGACCCAGCCCCAGCATTTT
NA	NA	TRBV28	TRBJ2-2	CASTPTGQGISGELVF	TGTGCCAGCACCCCAACGGGGCAGGGAATATCCGGGGAGCTGGTTTTT
NA	TRBD2	TRBV14	TRBJ2-7	CASSQVQLAGGEQYF	TGTGCCAGCAGCCAAGTACAACTAGCGGGCGGCGAGCAGTACTTC
NA	NA	TRBV7-3	TRBJ1-6	CASSSGTANSPLHF	TGTGCCAGCAGCTCAGGGACGGCTAATTCACCCCTCCACTTT